The clone carrying this T cell receptor beta chain was recorded many times. Its specificity is not known. Amplification of TCR beta CDR3 from genomic DNA used two-round multiplex PCR. Primers specific to each TRBV and TRBJ gene were used in first-round PCR. In TCRdb, the multiplex PCR reads were re-called with MiXCR into one record per CDR3 protein. The sample records roughly 30,000 distinct CDR3 sequences, more than 30% being singletons. The CDR3 extends over 15 amino acids. CDR1 is LNHDA, CDR2 SQIVND, per germline (reference sequence). V lost 6 bases and J lost 4, with 15 bases in between. The data originate from a study of prognosis after radiotherapy for stage I lung cancer. Looking at the study overall: Medical inoperability was the status assigned to all non-small cell lung cancer patients. The study's findings and limits: Reportedly, TRBV and TRBJ gene usage varied with metastasis presence.

Sample: PBMCs, taken before or after stereotactic body radiation therapy (not recorded which). This chain links TRBV19 with TRBJ2-2; D possibly corresponds to TRBD1 (5 bases). This TCR derives from a donor over 45 with non-small cell lung cancer. The CDR3 sequence is CASRGRVPLTGELFF. In DNA, the CDR3 is TGTGCCAGTAGGGGCAGGGTCCCCCTCACCGGGGAGCTGTTTTTT. The entire variable domain, with the rest obtained from reference TRBV19 and TRBJ2-2, is as follows: DGGITQSPKYLFRKEGQNVTLSCEQNLNHDAMYWYRQDPGQGLRLIYYSQIVNDFQKGDIAEGYSVSREKKESFPLTVTSAQKNPTAFYLCASRGRVPLTGELFFGEGSRLTVL.